This T cell receptor beta chain was identified during a study of technical replicates of blood from a handful of donors. From germline, CDR1 is ENHRY and CDR2 SYGVKD. The CDR3 is 18 amino acids. J gave up 4 bases and V 0 bases, and 13 bases lay outside the gene matches. Method: immunoSEQ multiplex PCR; TCRdb's copy keeps in-frame clones and lacks some. The sample holds 70,000 to 85,000 clones, around 90% seen once. The chain is built from TRBV10-3 and TRBJ2-3; the match to TRBD2 covers 7 bases. Sequencing was done on a sample of T cells isolated from PBMCs. The receptor's source is a human donor in good health. The CDR3 coding sequence is TGTGCCATCAGTGAGTCCTCACTACTAGCGATTACTCCAGATACGCAGTATTTT. Amino acids: CAISESSLLAITPDTQYF.